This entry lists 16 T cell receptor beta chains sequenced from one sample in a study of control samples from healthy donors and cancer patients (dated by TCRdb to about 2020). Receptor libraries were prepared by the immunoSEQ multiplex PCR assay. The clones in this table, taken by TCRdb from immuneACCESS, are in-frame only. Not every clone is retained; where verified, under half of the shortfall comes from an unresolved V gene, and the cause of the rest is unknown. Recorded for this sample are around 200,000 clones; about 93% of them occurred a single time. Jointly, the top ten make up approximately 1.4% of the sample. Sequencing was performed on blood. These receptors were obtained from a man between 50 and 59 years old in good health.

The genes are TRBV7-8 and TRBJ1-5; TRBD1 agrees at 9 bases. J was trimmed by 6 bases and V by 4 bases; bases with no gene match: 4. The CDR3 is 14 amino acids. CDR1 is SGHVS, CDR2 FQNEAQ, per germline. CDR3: CASSSRQGGQPQHF. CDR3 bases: TGTGCCAGCAGCTCACGACAGGGGGGTCAGCCCCAGCATTTT.

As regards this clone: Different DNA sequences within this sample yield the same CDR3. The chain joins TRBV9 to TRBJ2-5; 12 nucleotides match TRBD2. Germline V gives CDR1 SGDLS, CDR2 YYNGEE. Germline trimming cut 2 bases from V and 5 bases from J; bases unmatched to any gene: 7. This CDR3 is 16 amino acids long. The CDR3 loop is CASSVGLAGGLETQYF. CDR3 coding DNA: TGTGCCAGCAGCGTTGGTCTAGCGGGGGGGCTGGAGACCCAGTACTTC.

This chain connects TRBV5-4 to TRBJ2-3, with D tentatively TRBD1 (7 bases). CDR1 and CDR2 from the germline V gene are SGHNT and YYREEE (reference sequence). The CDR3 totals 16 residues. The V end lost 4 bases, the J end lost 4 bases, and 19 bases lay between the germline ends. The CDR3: CASSPWTGGGPDTQYF. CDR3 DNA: TGTGCCAGCAGCCCATGGACAGGAGGGGGCCCAGATACGCAGTATTTT.

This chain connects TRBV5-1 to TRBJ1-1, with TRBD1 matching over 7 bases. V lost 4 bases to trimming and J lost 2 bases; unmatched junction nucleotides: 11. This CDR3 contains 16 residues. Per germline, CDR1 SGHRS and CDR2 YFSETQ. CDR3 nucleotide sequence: TGCGCCAGCAGCATACAACCGGGACAGATAAACACTGAAGCTTTCTTT. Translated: CASSIQPGQINTEAFF.

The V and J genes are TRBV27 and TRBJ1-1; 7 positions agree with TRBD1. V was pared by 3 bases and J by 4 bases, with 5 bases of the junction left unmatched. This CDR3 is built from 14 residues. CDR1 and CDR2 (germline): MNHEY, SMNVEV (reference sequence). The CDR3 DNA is TGTGCCAGCAGTTTCCGACAGGGACGCACTGAAGCTTTCTTT. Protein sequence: CASSFRQGRTEAFF.

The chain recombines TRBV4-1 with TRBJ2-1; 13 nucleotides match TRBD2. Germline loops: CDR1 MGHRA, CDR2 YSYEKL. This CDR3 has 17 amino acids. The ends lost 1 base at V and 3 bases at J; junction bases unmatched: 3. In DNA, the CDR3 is TGCGCCAGCAGCCAAGCGGGACTAGCGGGGAACTACAATGAGCAGTTCTTC. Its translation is CASSQAGLAGNYNEQFF.

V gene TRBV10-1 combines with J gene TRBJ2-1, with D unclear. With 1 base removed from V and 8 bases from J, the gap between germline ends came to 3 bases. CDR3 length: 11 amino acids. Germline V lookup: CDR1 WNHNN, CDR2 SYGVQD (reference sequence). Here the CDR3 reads CASSEYYEQFF. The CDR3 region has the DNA TGCGCCAGCAGTGAGTATTATGAGCAGTTCTTC.

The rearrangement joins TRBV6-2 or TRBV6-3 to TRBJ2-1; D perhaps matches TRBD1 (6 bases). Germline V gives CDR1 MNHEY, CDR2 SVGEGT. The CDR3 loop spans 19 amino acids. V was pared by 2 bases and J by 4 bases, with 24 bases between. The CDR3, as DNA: TGTGCCAGCAGTTACCCGATTGGTTTGGGCAGGGGTTTATACAATGAGCAGTTCTTC. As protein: CASSYPIGLGRGLYNEQFF.

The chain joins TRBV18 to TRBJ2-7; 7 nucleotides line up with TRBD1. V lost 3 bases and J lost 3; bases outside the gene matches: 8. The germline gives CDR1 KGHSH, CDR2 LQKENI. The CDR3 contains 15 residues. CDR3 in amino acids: CASSPEGQQSYEQYV. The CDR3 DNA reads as TGTGCCAGCTCACCCGAGGGACAGCAGAGCTACGAGCAGTACGTC.

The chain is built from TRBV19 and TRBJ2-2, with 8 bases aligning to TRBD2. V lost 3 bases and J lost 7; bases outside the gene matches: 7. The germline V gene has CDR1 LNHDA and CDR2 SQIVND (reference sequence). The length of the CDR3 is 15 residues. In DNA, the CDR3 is TGTGCCAGTAGTATTCGCGGGGGGCGACTCGGGGAGCTGTTTTTT. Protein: CASSIRGGRLGELFF. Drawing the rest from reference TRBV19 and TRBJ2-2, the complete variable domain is DGGITQSPKYLFRKEGQNVTLSCEQNLNHDAMYWYRQDPGQGLRLIYYSQIVNDFQKGDIAEGYSVSREKKESFPLTVTSAQKNPTAFYLCASSIRGGRLGELFFGEGSRLTVL.

The CDR3 sequence is CASSLDGGMNTEAFF. CDR3 DNA sequence: TGTGCCAGCAGCTTGGACGGTGGAATGAACACTGAAGCTTTCTTT. V usage is TRBV11-3 and J usage is TRBJ1-1; D not certain. The CDR3 loop spans 15 amino acids. Germline CDR1 reads SGHNT; CDR2 reads YENEEA. V was cut by 3 bases and J by 0 bases, with 11 bases left in between.

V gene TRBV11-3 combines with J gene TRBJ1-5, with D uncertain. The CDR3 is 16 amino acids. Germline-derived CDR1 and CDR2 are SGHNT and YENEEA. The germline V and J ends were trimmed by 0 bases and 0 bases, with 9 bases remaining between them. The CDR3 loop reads CASSLDTRYSNQPQHF. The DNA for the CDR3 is TGTGCCAGCAGCTTAGATACTCGATATAGCAATCAGCCCCAGCATTTT. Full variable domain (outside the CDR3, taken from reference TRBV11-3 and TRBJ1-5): EAGVVQSPRYKIIEKKQPVAFWCNPISGHNTLYWYLQNLGQGPELLIRYENEEAVDDSQLPKDRFSAERLKGVDSTLKIQPAELGDSAVYLCASSLDTRYSNQPQHFGDGTRLSIL.

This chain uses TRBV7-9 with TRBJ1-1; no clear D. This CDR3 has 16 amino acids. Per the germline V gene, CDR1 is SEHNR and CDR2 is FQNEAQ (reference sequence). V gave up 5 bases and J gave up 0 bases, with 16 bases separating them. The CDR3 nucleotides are TGTGCCAGCAGCCCCCCGGACCCTCCGATGAACACTGAAGCTTTCTTT. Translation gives CASSPPDPPMNTEAFF.

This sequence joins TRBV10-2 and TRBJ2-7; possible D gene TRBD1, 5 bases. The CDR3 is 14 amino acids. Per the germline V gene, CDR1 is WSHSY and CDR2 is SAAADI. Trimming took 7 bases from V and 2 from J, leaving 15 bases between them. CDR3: CASKHPRQTYEQYF. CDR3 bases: TGCGCCAGCAAGCACCCACGACAGACCTACGAGCAGTACTTC.

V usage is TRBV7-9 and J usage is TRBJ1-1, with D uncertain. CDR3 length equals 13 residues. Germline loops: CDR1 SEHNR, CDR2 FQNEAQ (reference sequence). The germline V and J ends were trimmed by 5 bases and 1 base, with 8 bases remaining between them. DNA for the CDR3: TGTGCCAGCAGCGAACAAGGGAACACTGAAGCTTTCTTT. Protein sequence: CASSEQGNTEAFF. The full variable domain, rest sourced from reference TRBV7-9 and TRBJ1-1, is DTGVSQNPRHKITKRGQNVTFRCDPISEHNRLYWYRQTLGQGPEFLTYFQNEAQLEKSRLLSDRFSAERPKGSFSTLEIQRTEQGDSAMYLCASSEQGNTEAFFGQGTRLTVV.

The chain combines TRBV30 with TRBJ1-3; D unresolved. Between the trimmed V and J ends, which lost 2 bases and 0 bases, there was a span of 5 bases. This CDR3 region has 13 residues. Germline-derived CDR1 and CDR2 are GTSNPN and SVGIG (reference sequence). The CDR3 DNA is TGTGCCTGGAGTCCGAACTCTGGAAACACCATATATTTT. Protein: CAWSPNSGNTIYF.